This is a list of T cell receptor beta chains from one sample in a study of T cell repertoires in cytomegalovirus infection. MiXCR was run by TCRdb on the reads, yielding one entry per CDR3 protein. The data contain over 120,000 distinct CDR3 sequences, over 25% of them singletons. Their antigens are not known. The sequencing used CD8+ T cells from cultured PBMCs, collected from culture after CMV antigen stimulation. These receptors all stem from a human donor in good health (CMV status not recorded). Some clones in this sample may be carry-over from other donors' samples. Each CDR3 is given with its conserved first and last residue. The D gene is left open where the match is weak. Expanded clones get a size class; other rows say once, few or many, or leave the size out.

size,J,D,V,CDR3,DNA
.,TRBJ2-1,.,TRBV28,CASSSIRRVKVGEQFF,TGTGCCAGCAGTTCCATCCGCCGGGTAAAGGTTGGTGAGCAGTTCTTC
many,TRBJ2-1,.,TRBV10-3,CAISESSAAGAAYNEQFF,TGTGCCATCAGTGAGTCGAGTGCGGCGGGGGCGGCCTACAATGAGCAGTTCTTC
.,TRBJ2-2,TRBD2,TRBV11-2,CASSTVAGGGTGELFF,TGTGCCAGCAGCACTGTGGCGGGGGGCGGAACCGGGGAGCTGTTTTTT
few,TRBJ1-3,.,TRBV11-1,CASSLARTSGNTIYF,TGTGCCAGCAGCTTAGCCCGGACCTCTGGAAACACCATATATTTT
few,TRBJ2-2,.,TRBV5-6,CASSQEPENTGELFF,TGTGCCAGCAGCCAGGAGCCCGAGAACACCGGGGAGCTGTTTTTT
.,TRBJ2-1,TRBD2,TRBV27,CANSSHRPSGAYNEQFF,TGTGCCAACAGTTCACACCGTCCTAGCGGGGCCTACAATGAGCAGTTCTTC
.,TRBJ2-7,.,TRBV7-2,CASSWSFDNSYEQYF,TGTGCCAGCAGCTGGAGCTTCGACAACTCCTACGAGCAGTACTTC
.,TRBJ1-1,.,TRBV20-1,CSVPRPGPEAFF,TGCAGTGTCCCTCGACCGGGTCCTGAAGCTTTCTTT
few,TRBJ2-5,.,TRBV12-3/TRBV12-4,CASTQYLASGETQYF,TGTGCCAGCACCCAATATCTAGCATCAGGAGAGACCCAGTACTTC
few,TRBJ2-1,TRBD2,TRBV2,CASSVPRGFSGGESSYNEQFF,TGTGCCAGCAGTGTTCCCCGGGGATTTAGCGGGGGGGAGAGCTCCTACAATGAGCAGTTCTTC
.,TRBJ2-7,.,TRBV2,CASSEFRGSYEQYF,TGTGCCAGCAGTGAATTTAGGGGGTCCTACGAGCAGTACTTC
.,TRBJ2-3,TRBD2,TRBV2,CASSWRGSSTDTQYF,TGTGCCAGCAGTTGGCGGGGGTCGAGCACAGATACGCAGTATTTT
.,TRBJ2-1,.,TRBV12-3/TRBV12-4,CASRAKGGEQFF,TGTGCCAGCAGGGCCAAGGGCGGTGAGCAGTTCTTC
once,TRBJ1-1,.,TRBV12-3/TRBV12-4,CASSFGLEDTEAFF,TGTGCCAGCAGTTTTGGCCTAGAAGACACTGAAGCTTTCTTT
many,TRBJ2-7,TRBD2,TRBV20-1,CSAARLASDEQYF,TGCAGTGCAGCACGACTAGCAAGTGACGAGCAGTACTTC
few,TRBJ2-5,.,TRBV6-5,CASSYSWGQETQYF,TGTGCCAGCAGTTACTCTTGGGGGCAAGAGACCCAGTACTTC
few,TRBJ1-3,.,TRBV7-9,CASSLGASGNTIYF,TGTGCCAGCAGCTTGGGGGCTTCTGGAAACACCATATATTTT
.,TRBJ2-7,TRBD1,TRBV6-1,CASSEVGQGAKQYF,TGTGCCAGCAGTGAAGTTGGACAGGGGGCGAAGCAGTACTTC
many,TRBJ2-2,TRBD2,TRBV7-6,CASSSWTSDSTGELFF,TGTGCCAGCAGCTCCTGGACTAGCGACAGCACCGGGGAGCTGTTTTTT
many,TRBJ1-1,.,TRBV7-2,CASGWAVNTEAFF,TGTGCCAGCGGGTGGGCCGTGAACACTGAAGCTTTCTTT
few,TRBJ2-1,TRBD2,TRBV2,CASSGGLAGGYNEQFF,TGTGCCAGCAGTGGAGGACTAGCGGGGGGATACAATGAGCAGTTCTTC
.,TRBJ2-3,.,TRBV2,CASDVGTLGPDTQYF,TGTGCCAGCGACGTTGGCACCCTAGGACCAGATACGCAGTATTTT
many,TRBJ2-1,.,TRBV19,CASSMGYNEQFF,TGTGCCAGTAGTATGGGGTACAATGAGCAGTTCTTC
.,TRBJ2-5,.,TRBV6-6,CASSYSLGKETQYF,TGTGCCAGCAGTTACTCATTGGGTAAAGAGACCCAGTACTTC
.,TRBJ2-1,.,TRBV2,CASSEAPRGPELYNEQFF,TGTGCCAGCAGTGAAGCGCCTAGGGGACCGGAACTCTACAATGAGCAGTTCTTC
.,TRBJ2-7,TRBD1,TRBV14,CASSQDRGRSYEQYF,TGTGCCAGCAGCCAAGACAGGGGGCGATCCTACGAGCAGTACTTC
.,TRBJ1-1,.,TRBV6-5,CASSWATDVREAFF,TGTGCCAGCAGTTGGGCAACAGACGTTCGGGAAGCTTTCTTT
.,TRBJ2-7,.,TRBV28,CASTKLQVNEQYF,TGTGCCAGCACAAAACTGCAGGTCAACGAGCAGTACTTC
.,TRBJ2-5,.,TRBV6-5,CASRPFEGSETQYF,TGTGCCAGCAGGCCTTTTGAGGGGAGCGAGACCCAGTACTTC
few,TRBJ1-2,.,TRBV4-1,CASSQLGGAGSAF,TGCGCCAGCAGCCAATTAGGCGGGGCGGGTAGCGCCTTC
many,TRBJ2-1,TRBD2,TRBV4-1,CASSHLGGDYNEQFF,TGCGCCAGCAGCCACCTCGGGGGGGATTACAATGAGCAGTTCTTC
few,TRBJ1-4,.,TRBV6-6,CASSPPSHRDTTTNEKLFF,TGTGCCAGCAGTCCCCCATCCCACCGGGACACCACAACTAATGAAAAACTGTTTTTT
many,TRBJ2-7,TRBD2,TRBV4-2,CASSGLAGSNEQYF,TGTGCCAGCAGCGGGTTAGCGGGGAGCAACGAGCAGTACTTC
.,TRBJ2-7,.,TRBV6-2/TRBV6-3,CASSYSDEQYF,TGTGCCAGCAGTTATTCCGACGAGCAGTACTTC
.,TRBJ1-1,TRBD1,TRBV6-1,CASSLALFRTGNTEAFF,TGTGCCAGCAGTTTAGCGCTCTTCAGGACAGGGAACACTGAAGCTTTCTTT
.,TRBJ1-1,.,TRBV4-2,CASSHVKGTGEAFF,TGTGCCAGCAGCCATGTTAAGGGTACAGGTGAAGCTTTCTTT
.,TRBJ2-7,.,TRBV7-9,CASSLVDGVPYEQYF,TGTGCCAGCAGCTTAGTAGACGGGGTCCCCTACGAGCAGTACTTC
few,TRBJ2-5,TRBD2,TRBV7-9,CASSLDTSGGQETQYF,TGTGCCAGCAGCTTAGACACTAGCGGGGGGCAAGAGACCCAGTACTTC
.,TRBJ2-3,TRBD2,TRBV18,CASSPPGLAGVNADTQYF,TGTGCCAGCTCACCTCCGGGACTAGCGGGGGTGAATGCAGATACGCAGTATTTT
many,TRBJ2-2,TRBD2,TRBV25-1,CASKGTSPNTGELFF,TGTGCCAGCAAGGGGACTAGCCCTAACACCGGGGAGCTGTTTTTT
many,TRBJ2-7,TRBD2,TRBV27,CASSLFSGMPYEQYF,TGTGCCAGCAGTTTATTTAGCGGGATGCCCTACGAGCAGTACTTC
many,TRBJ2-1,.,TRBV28,CASSFGTINEQFF,TGTGCCAGCAGTTTCGGGACGATCAATGAGCAGTTCTTC
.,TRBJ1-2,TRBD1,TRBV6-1,CASSEAPGTGGRGYTF,TGTGCCAGCAGTGAAGCCCCCGGGACAGGGGGCCGGGGCTACACCTTC
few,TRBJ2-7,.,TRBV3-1,CASSQDQDGNQQYF,TGTGCCAGCAGCCAAGACCAGGACGGCAACCAGCAGTACTTC
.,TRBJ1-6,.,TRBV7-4,CASSPTEKNSPLHF,TGTGCCAGCAGTCCTACTGAGAAAAATTCACCCCTCCACTTT
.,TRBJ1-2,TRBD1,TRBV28,CASSLGTGVNGYTF,TGTGCCAGCAGTTTAGGGACAGGGGTAAACGGCTACACCTTC
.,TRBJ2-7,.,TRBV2,CASIRALSSYEQYF,TGTGCCAGCATTCGCGCGCTTAGCTCCTACGAGCAGTACTTC
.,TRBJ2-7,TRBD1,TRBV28,CASKPGQGGYEQYF,TGTGCCAGCAAACCGGGACAGGGAGGCTACGAGCAGTACTTC
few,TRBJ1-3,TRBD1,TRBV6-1,CASSEQEGAGGNTIYF,TGTGCCAGCAGTGAACAGGAGGGGGCCGGTGGAAACACCATATATTTT
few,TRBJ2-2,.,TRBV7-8,CASSLELGTGELFF,TGTGCCAGCAGCTTAGAGTTGGGCACCGGGGAGCTGTTTTTT
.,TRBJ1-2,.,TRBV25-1,CASRRGIYGYTF,TGTGCCAGCAGAAGGGGGATCTATGGCTACACCTTC
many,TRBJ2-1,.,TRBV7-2,CASSARLPAYYNEQFF,TGTGCCAGCAGCGCCCGACTGCCAGCATACTACAATGAGCAGTTCTTC
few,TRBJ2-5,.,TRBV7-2,CASSSEYRGSQETQYF,TGTGCCAGCAGCTCCGAGTATCGCGGGTCCCAAGAGACCCAGTACTTC